Listed here are 5 T cell receptor beta chains from one sample, sequenced in a study of shared clonotypes between healthy human individuals. Profiled with immunoSEQ multiplex PCR; TCRdb holds only in-frame clones, not every one. The table records roughly 2.4 million clones, 95% of them present only once. Sequenced: naive CD4+ T cells sorted from blood. The subset denotes: CD45RA+ positively selected. The source of these receptors is a man aged 18 to 30 in good health.

This chain uses TRBV4-2 with TRBJ2-3; weak D call: TRBD2 (6 bases). This CDR3 has 14 residues. CDR1 is LGHNA and CDR2 is YNFKEQ in the germline V gene. The V end was cut by 3 bases, the J end by 3 bases, with 10 bases between. For the CDR3, the DNA is TGTGCCAGCAGCCAGCCGGGGGAAACAGATACGCAGTATTTT. It yields the protein CASSQPGETDTQYF.

The genes are TRBV7-9 and TRBJ2-1, with TRBD2 matching over 9 bases. J lost 4 bases, V lost 4 bases, and 11 bases had no gene match. The CDR3 totals 17 residues. Germline lookup yields CDR1 SEHNR and CDR2 FQNEAQ (reference sequence). The DNA for the CDR3 is TGTGCCAGCAGCTCCTACCTTCTAGCGGGGATATACAATGAGCAGTTCTTC. Amino acids: CASSSYLLAGIYNEQFF.

The chain couples TRBV7-2 to TRBJ1-1; D is undetermined. Germline V lookup: CDR1 SGHTA, CDR2 FQGNSA. V was clipped by 5 bases and J by 7 bases, with 17 bases between them. This CDR3 has 14 amino acids. The CDR3 sequence: CASSQGRSLIEAFF. DNA for the CDR3: TGTGCCAGCAGCCAAGGCCGGTCCTTAATTGAAGCTTTCTTT.

Of note for this clone: The germline gene is not matched at one end of the junction; a read error may be the cause. The chain employs TRBV7-7 and TRBJ2-4; D perhaps matches TRBD1 (5 bases). This CDR3 spans 15 amino acids. Germline V gene sequence: CDR1 SSHAT, CDR2 FNYEAQ (reference sequence). The CDR3 loop is CASSSATVAKNIQYF. The CDR3 DNA reads TGTGCTAGCAGCTCTGCGACAGTAGCCAAAAACATTCAGTACTTC.

The chain links TRBV10-3 to TRBJ1-1, with unresolved D. The V gene lost 3 bases and the J gene lost 4 bases, with 12 bases spanning the gap. CDR1 is ENHRY, CDR2 SYGVKD, per germline. The CDR3 is made up of 14 amino acids. CDR3 DNA sequence: TGTGCCATCAGTGAAAGAGTTGGTGGCACTGAAGCTTTCTTT. Protein: CAISERVGGTEAFF.